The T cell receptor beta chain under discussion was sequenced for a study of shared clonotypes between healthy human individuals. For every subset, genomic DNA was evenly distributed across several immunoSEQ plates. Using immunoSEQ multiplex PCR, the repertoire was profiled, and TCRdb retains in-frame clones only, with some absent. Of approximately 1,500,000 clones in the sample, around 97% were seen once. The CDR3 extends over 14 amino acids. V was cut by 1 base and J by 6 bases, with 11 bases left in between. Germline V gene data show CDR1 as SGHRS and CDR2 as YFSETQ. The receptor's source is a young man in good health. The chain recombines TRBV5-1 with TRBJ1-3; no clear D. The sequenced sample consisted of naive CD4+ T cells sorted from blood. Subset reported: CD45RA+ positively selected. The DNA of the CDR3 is TGCGCCAGCAGCTTGTCGACCCAGGAAAACACCATATATTTT. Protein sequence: CASSLSTQENTIYF.